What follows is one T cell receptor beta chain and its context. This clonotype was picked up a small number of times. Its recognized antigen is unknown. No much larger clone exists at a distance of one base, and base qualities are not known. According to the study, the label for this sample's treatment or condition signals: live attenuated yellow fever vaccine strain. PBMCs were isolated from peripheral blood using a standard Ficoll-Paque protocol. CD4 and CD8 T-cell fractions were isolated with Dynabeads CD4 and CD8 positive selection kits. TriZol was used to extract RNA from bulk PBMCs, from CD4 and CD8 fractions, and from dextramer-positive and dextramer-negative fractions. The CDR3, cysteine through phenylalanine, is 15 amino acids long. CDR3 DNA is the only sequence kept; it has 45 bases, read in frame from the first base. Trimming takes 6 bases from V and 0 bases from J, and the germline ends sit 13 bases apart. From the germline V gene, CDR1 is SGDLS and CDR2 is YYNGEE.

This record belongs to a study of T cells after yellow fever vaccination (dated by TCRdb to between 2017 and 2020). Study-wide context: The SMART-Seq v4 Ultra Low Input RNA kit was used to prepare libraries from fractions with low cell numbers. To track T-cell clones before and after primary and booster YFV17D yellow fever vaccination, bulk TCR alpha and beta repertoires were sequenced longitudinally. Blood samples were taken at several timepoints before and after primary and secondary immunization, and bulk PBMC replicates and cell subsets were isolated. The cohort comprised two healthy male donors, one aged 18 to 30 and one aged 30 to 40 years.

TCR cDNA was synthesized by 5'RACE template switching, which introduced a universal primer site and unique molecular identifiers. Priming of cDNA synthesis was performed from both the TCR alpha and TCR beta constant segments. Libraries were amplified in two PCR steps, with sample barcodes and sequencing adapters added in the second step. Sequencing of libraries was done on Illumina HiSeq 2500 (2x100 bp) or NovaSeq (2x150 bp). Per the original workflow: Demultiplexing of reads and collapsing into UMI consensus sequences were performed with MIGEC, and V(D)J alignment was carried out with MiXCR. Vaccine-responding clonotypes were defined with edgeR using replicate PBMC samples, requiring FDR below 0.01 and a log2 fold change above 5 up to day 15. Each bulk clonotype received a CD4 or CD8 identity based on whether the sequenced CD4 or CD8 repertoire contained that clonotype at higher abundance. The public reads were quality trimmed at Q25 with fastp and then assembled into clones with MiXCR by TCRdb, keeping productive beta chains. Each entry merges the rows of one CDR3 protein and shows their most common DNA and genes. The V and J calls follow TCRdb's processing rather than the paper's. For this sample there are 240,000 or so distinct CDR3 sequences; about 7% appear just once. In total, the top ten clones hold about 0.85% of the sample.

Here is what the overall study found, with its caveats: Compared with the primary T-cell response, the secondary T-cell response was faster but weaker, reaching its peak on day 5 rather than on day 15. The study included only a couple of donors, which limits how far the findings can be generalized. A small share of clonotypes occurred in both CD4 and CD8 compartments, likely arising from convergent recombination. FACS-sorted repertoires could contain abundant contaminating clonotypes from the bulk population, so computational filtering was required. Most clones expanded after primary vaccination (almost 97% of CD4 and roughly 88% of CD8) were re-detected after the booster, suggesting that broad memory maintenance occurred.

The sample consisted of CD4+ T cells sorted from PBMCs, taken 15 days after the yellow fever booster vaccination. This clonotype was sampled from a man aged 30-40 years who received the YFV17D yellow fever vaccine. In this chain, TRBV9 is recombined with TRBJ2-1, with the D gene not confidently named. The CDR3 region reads CASTPAADSYNEQFF. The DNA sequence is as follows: TGTGCCAGCACCCCCGCCGCGGACTCCTACAATGAGCAGTTCTTC.